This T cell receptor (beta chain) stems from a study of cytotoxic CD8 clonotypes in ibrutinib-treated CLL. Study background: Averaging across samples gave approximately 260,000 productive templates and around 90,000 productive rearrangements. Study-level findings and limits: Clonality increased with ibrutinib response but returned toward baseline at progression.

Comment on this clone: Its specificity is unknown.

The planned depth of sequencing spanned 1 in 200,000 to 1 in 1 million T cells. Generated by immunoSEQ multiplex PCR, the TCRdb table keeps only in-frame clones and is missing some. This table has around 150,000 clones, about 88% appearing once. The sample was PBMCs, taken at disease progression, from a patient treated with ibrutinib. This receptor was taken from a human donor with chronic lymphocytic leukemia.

The CDR3 sequence: CASSLVTGGPSSYEQYF. The DNA of the CDR3 is TGCGCCAGCAGCTTGGTGACAGGAGGGCCTAGCTCCTACGAGCAGTACTTC. The V call is TRBV5-1, the J call TRBJ2-7, with D tentatively TRBD1 or TRBD2 (6 bases each). Germline CDR1 SGHRS, CDR2 YFSETQ. The V end was cut by 0 bases, the J end by 0 bases, with 16 bases between. The CDR3 spans 17 residues.